The sequence of this T cell receptor (beta chain) was determined in a study of blood T cell repertoires in COVID-19. Overall study: Donors in the United States, Italy and Spain gave samples during acute or convalescent COVID-19. The cDNA or gDNA used as material had been derived from T cells, B-cell-depleted T cells, or PBMCs.

Original processing methods: Quantification of nucleated cells was approximated via reference gene primer amplification. Profiling relied on immunoSEQ multiplex PCR, and the TCRdb table lists in-frame clones only, not all of them. That table furnishes V, J and clone size, whereas the DNA furnished D and trimming. The profile shows some 160,000 clones, just over 90% of them singletons. Germline lookup yields CDR1 MNHNS and CDR2 SASEGT. There are 13 residues in the CDR3. Trimming cost V 4 bases and J 6 bases, with 9 bases left between them. This receptor was taken from a man aged 18 to 35 with COVID-19, enrolled during active disease. The rearrangement uses TRBV6-1 and TRBJ2-2; a possible D gene is TRBD2 (5 bases). Sequencing was done on a sample of peripheral blood. DNA for the CDR3: TGTGCCAGCAGTGCAGCGGCCCCCGGGGAGCTGTTTTTT. It translates to CASSAAAPGELFF.